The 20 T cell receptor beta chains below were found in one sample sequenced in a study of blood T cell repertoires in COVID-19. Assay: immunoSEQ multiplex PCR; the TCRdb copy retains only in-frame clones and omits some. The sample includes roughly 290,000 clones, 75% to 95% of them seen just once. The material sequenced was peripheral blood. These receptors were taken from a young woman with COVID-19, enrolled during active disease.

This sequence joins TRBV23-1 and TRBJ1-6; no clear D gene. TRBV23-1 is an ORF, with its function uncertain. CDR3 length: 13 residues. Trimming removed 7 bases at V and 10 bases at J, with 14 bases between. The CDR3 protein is CASTPGGGSPLHF. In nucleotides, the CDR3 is TGCGCCAGCACCCCGGGTGGCGGATCACCCCTCCACTTT.

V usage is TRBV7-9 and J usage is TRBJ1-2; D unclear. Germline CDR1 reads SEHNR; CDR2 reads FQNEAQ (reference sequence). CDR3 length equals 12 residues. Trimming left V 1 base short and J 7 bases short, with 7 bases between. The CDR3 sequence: CASSLDSRGYTF. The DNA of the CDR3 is TGTGCCAGCAGCTTAGATTCGCGTGGCTACACCTTC.

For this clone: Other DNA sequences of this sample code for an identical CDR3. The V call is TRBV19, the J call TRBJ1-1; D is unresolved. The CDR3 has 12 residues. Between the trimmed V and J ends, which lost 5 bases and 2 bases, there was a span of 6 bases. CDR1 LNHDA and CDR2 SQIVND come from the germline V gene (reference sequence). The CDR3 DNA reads TGTGCCAGTAGTCTGTCCAACACTGAAGCTTTCTTT. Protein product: CASSLSNTEAFF.

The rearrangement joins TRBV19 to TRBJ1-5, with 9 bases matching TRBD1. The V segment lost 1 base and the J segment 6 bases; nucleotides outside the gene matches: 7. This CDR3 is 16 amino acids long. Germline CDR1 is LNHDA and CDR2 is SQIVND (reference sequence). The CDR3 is CASSIAGTGQGQPQHF. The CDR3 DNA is TGTGCCAGTAGTATAGCCGGGACAGGGCAGGGTCAGCCCCAGCATTTT.

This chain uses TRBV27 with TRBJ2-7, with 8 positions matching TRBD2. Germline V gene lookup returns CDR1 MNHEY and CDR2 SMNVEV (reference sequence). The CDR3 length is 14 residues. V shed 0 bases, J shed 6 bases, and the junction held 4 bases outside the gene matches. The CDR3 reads CASSLSAGVVEQYF. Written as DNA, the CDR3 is TGTGCCAGCAGTTTATCAGCGGGAGTGGTCGAGCAGTACTTC.

Written as DNA, the CDR3 is TGTGCCAGCAGGCGGGACAGGGTTGCCTACGAGCAGTACTTC. Translated, it gives CASRRDRVAYEQYF. The chain carries TRBV28 and TRBJ2-7; TRBD1 matches at 9 bases. Germline assignment: CDR1 MDHEN and CDR2 SYDVKM. The junction had 5 bases not matched to a gene; V was cut back by 6 bases and J by 2 bases. The CDR3 has 14 residues.

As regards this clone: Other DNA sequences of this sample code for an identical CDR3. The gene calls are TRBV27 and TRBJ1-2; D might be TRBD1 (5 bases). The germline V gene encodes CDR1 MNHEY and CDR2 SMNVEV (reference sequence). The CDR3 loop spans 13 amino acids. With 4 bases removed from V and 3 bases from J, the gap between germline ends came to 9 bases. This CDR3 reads CASSYGRDYGYTF. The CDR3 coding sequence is TGTGCCAGCAGTTACGGCAGGGACTATGGCTACACCTTC.

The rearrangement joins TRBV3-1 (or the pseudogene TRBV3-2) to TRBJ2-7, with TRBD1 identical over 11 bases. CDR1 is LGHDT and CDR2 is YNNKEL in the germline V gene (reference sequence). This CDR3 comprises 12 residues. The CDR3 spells CGRGQGAYEQYF. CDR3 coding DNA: TGTGGACGGGGACAGGGGGCCTACGAGCAGTACTTC.

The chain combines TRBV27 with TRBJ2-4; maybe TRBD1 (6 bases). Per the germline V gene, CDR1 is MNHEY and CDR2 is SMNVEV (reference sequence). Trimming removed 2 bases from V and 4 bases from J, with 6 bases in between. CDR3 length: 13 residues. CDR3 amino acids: CASSLGQKNIQYF. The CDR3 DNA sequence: TGTGCCAGCAGTTTAGGACAGAAAAACATTCAGTACTTC.

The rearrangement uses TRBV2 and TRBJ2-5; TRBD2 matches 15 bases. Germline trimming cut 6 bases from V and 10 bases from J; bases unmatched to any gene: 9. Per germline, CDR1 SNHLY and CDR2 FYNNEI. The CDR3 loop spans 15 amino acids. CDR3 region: CASSDRGTSGRLQYF. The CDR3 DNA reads TGTGCCAGCAGCGACCGCGGGACTAGCGGGAGGCTCCAGTACTTC.

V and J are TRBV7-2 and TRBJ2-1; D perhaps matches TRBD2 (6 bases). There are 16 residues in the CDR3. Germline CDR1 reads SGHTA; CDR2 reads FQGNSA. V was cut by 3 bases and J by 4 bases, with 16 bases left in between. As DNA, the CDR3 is TGTGCCAGCAGCTTCTTTCCGGACTACCCATACAATGAGCAGTTCTTC. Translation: CASSFFPDYPYNEQFF. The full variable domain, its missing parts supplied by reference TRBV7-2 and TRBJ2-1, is GAGVSQSPSNKVTEKGKDVELRCDPISGHTALYWYRQSLGQGLEFLIYFQGNSAPDKSGLPSDRFSAERTGGSVSTLTIQRTQQEDSAVYLCASSFFPDYPYNEQFFGPGTRLTVL.

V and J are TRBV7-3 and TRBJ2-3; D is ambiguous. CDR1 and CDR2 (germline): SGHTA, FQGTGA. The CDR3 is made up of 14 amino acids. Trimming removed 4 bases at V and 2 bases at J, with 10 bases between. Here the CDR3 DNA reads TGTGCCAGCAGCTCCACGAGCCTCACAGATACGCAGTATTTT. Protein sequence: CASSSTSLTDTQYF. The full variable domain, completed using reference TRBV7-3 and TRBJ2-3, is GAGVSQTPSNKVTEKGKYVELRCDPISGHTALYWYRQSLGQGPEFLIYFQGTGAADDSGLPNDRFFAVRPEGSVSTLKIQRTERGDSAVYLCASSSTSLTDTQYFGPGTRLTVL.

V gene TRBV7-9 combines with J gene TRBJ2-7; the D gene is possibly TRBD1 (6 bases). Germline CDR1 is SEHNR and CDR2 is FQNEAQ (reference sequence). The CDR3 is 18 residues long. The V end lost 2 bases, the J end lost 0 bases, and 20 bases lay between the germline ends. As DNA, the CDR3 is TGTGCCAGCAGCTTAAGGGCCGGAGGCAGGGGCAGCTCCTACGAGCAGTACTTC. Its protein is CASSLRAGGRGSSYEQYF. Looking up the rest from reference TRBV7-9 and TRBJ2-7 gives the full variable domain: DTGVSQNPRHKITKRGQNVTFRCDPISEHNRLYWYRQTLGQGPEFLTYFQNEAQLEKSRLLSDRFSAERPKGSFSTLEIQRTEQGDSAMYLCASSLRAGGRGSSYEQYFGPGTRLTVT.

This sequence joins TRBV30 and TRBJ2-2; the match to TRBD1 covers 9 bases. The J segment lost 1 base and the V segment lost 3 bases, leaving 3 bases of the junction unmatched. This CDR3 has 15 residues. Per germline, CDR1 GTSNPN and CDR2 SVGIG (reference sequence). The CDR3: CAWSPGQGNTGELFF. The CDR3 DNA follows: TGTGCCTGGAGCCCGGGACAGGGGAACACCGGGGAGCTGTTTTTT.

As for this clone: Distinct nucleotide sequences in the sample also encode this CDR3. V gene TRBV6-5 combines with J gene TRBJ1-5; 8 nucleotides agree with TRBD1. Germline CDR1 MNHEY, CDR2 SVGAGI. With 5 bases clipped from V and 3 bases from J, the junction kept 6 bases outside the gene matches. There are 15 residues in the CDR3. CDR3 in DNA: TGTGCCAGCAGTCTCGGGACAGGCCTCAATCAGCCCCAGCATTTT. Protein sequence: CASSLGTGLNQPQHF.

The CDR3 is CASSPRAVRRQYF. In DNA form, the CDR3 reads TGTGCCAGCAGCCCCCGCGCAGTCCGGAGGCAGTACTTC. The V call is TRBV11-2, the J call TRBJ2-7; no firm D call. V lost 5 bases, J lost 9 bases, and 17 bases lay in between. Germline V lookup: CDR1 SGHAT, CDR2 FQNNGV. CDR3 length equals 13 residues.

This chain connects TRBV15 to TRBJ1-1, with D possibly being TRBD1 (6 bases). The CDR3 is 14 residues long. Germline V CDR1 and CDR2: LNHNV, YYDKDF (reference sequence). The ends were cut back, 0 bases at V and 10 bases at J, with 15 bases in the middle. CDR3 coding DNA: TGTGCCACCAGCAGAGATCGGGGGGCCGAGCGAGCTTTCTTT. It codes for CATSRDRGAERAFF. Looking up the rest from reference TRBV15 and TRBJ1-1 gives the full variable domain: DAMVIQNPRYQVTQFGKPVTLSCSQTLNHNVMYWYQQKSSQAPKLLFHYYDKDFNNEADTPDNFQSRRPNTSFCFLDIRSPGLGDTAMYLCATSRDRGAERAFFGQGTRLTVV.

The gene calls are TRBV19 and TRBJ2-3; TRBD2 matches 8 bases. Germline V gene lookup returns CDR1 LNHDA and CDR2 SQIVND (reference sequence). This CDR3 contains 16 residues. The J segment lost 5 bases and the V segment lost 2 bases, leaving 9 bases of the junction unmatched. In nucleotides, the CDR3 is TGTGCCAGTAGTATAAAAAGCGGGAGACGGGTAGATACGCAGTATTTT. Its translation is CASSIKSGRRVDTQYF.

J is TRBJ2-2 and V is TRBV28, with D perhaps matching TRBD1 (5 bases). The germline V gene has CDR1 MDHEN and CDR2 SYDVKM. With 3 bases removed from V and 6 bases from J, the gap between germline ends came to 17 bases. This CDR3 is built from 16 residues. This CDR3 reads CASSFLWQGRAGELFF. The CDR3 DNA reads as TGTGCCAGCAGTTTCCTCTGGCAGGGCAGAGCCGGGGAGCTGTTTTTT.

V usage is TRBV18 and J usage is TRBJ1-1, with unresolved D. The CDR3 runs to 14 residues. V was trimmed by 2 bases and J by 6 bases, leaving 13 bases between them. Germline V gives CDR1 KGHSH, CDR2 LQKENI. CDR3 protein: CASSPDNIGPEAFF. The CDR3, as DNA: TGTGCCAGCTCACCAGACAACATCGGTCCTGAAGCTTTCTTT.